Sequencing of this TCR beta chain was carried out in a study of blood T cell repertoires in COVID-19. Study-wide context: Acute and convalescent COVID-19 specimens originated in the United States, Italy and Spain. T cells, B-cell-depleted T cells, or PBMCs provided the cDNA or gDNA that served as material.

Original handling: Amplified reference gene primers provided the basis for estimating nucleated cell counts. Some clones are missing from TCRdb's copy, which holds only in-frame ones; the method was immunoSEQ multiplex PCR. V and J calls and clone size are copied from that table; D and trimming were computed from the DNA. The sample includes 130,000 or so clones, roughly 69% seen only once; the top ten take 2% to 2.5%. CDR1 and CDR2 (germline): MDHEN, SYDVKM. The V gene end was trimmed by 6 bases and the J gene end by 3 bases; junction bases not matched to a gene: 7. CDR3 length: 15 residues. The J gene is TRBJ2-1, the V gene TRBV28, with 8 bases identical to TRBD2. The clonotype comes from a woman aged 70-85 years with acute or convalescent COVID-19. What was sequenced was peripheral blood. The CDR3 bases are TGTGCCAGCAGGACAGCGGGAGAGGGCTACAATGAGCAGTTCTTC. Amino acid sequence: CASRTAGEGYNEQFF.